This T cell receptor (beta chain) was recorded in a study of blood T cells in healthy people across ages. Study at large: About one barcoded beta molecule per two T cells was captured by template switching.

Trimming at V came to 4 bases and at J to 2 bases, leaving 14 bases not matched to a gene. This CDR3 is built from 17 residues. CDR1 is MNHEY, CDR2 SMNVEV, per germline (reference sequence). Only a few counts were recorded for this clonotype. A second 7 to 11 cycle PCR used barcoded and J-beta primers. Via MiXCR, TCRdb re-called the 5' RACE reads, giving one row per CDR3 protein. This table has about 1.8 million distinct CDR3 sequences, around half appearing once. The chain uses TRBV27 and TRBJ2-7; TRBD2 matches 7 bases. This receptor was taken from a woman in her thirties or forties in good health. The sequenced sample consisted of blood. The CDR3 protein is CASSSPFGAGDTYEQYF. CDR3 in DNA: TGTGCCAGCAGTTCCCCCTTTGGGGCGGGGGATACCTACGAGCAGTACTTC.